A selection of T cell receptor beta chains follows, all from one sample in a study of T cells after yellow fever vaccination. Each CDR3 protein is one row after TCRdb ran MiXCR on the 5' RACE reads. Altogether approximately 15,000 distinct CDR3 sequences are present, under 7.5% being singletons, with the ten largest covering less than 2%. The input for sequencing was PBMCs, either bulk or a sorted T-cell subset (CD4+, CD8+, memory, or dextramer-sorted; not recorded which), taken on the day of the yellow fever booster vaccination. The receptors stem from a man younger than 30 who received the YFV17D yellow fever vaccine. CDR3s include the opening cysteine and the closing phenylalanine or tryptophan. The D gene is left open where the match is weak. Size is stated as once, few, many or a size class.

clone_size,j_call,v_call,d_call,cdr3_aa,cdr3_nt
many,TRBJ1-2,TRBV25-1,TRBD1,CASHYSGTGRYTF,TGTGCCAGCCACTACTCCGGGACAGGGCGCTACACCTTC
many,TRBJ2-2,TRBV7-9,.,CASSLGTITGELFF,TGTGCCAGCAGCTTAGGTACAATCACCGGGGAGCTGTTTTTT
medium-sized,TRBJ2-3,TRBV7-9,.,CASSPPTADTQYF,TGTGCCAGCAGCCCCCCTACCGCAGATACGCAGTATTTT
many,TRBJ2-2,TRBV7-3,TRBD2,CASSLLGGAIGELFF,TGTGCCAGCAGCTTACTCGGGGGGGCTATCGGGGAGCTGTTTTTT
many,TRBJ2-7,TRBV20-1,.,CSARDLGHNPYEQYF,TGCAGTGCTAGAGATCTGGGACATAACCCCTACGAGCAGTACTTC
many,TRBJ1-5,TRBV6-6,.,CASSYFQSNQPQHF,TGTGCCAGCAGTTACTTTCAGAGCAATCAGCCCCAGCATTTT
many,TRBJ2-7,TRBV29-1,TRBD1,CSVVFGTGGYYEQYF,TGCAGCGTTGTGTTCGGGACAGGGGGTTACTACGAGCAGTACTTC
medium-sized,TRBJ1-1,TRBV7-2,.,CASSFQGKGTEAFF,TGTGCCAGCAGTTTTCAGGGCAAGGGGACTGAAGCTTTCTTT
many,TRBJ1-2,TRBV6-6,.,CASSYVSGADYGYTF,TGTGCCAGCAGTTACGTCAGCGGGGCGGACTATGGCTACACCTTC
many,TRBJ1-4,TRBV20-1,.,CSAREESLREKLFF,TGCAGTGCTAGAGAAGAGTCCCTTAGGGAAAAACTGTTTTTT
many,TRBJ1-6,TRBV5-1,TRBD1,CASSQDRGLNNSPLHF,TGCGCCAGCAGCCAGGACAGGGGGCTTAATAATTCACCCCTCCACTTT
medium-sized,TRBJ1-1,TRBV6-5,.,CASRGETEAFF,TGTGCCAGCAGAGGGGAGACTGAAGCTTTCTTT
many,TRBJ1-1,TRBV9,.,CASSYPESTLPGTEAFF,TGTGCCAGCAGCTACCCCGAGAGTACCCTCCCCGGCACTGAAGCTTTCTTT
many,TRBJ1-1,TRBV9,TRBD1,CASSVGDRVTEAFF,TGTGCCAGCAGCGTAGGGGACAGGGTCACTGAAGCTTTCTTT
medium-sized,TRBJ2-4,TRBV7-2,TRBD2,CASSLALGGGLNIQYF,TGTGCCAGCAGCTTAGCGCTCGGGGGGGGCTTGAACATTCAGTACTTC
many,TRBJ2-7,TRBV7-6,.,CASSLRQDPYEQYF,TGTGCCAGCAGCTTACGGCAGGACCCCTACGAGCAGTACTTC
many,TRBJ2-3,TRBV5-1,.,CASSSGTSQVTQYF,TGCGCCAGCAGCTCCGGGACTTCTCAGGTCACGCAGTATTTT
many,TRBJ2-5,TRBV28,TRBD2,CASVTSGPGRAQYF,TGTGCCAGCGTGACTAGCGGCCCGGGAAGGGCCCAGTACTTC
many,TRBJ2-5,TRBV30,TRBD1,CAWRGTGKAQYF,TGTGCCTGGAGGGGGACAGGCAAGGCCCAGTACTTC
many,TRBJ1-1,TRBV7-9,.,CASSFARNTEAFF,TGTGCCAGCAGCTTCGCCAGGAACACTGAAGCTTTCTTT
many,TRBJ2-3,TRBV6-1,.,CASTLRGAVPTDTQYF,TGTGCCAGCACCCTAAGAGGGGCAGTACCCACAGATACGCAGTATTTT
many,TRBJ1-1,TRBV5-4,.,CASSSQVSDSEAFF,TGTGCCAGCAGCAGCCAGGTGTCCGATAGTGAAGCTTTCTTT
medium-sized,TRBJ2-1,TRBV6-6,.,CASRLTGQQFF,TGTGCCAGCAGATTGACAGGTCAGCAGTTCTTC
many,TRBJ2-5,TRBV11-2,TRBD2,CASSLVAGIETQYF,TGTGCCAGCAGCTTAGTAGCGGGGATTGAGACCCAGTACTTC
medium-sized,TRBJ1-5,TRBV3-1,.,CASSPGVNSNQPQHF,TGTGCCAGCAGCCCGGGAGTGAATAGCAATCAGCCCCAGCATTTT
many,TRBJ2-1,TRBV7-2,.,CASSLVRGDHNEQFF,TGTGCCAGCAGCTTAGTCAGGGGTGACCACAATGAGCAGTTCTTC
many,TRBJ2-6,TRBV7-6,.,CASSLAGGITSGANVLTF,TGTGCCAGCAGCTTAGCAGGCGGGATTACATCTGGGGCCAACGTCCTGACTTTC
many,TRBJ2-3,TRBV19,TRBD1,CAVRDRGHTDTQYF,TGTGCCGTCCGGGACAGGGGGCACACAGATACGCAGTATTTT
many,TRBJ1-1,TRBV7-2,TRBD1,CASSFAGTVDTEAFF,TGTGCCAGCAGCTTCGCCGGGACAGTTGACACTGAAGCTTTCTTT
many,TRBJ1-6,TRBV9,.,CASSVEGISPLHF,TGTGCCAGCAGCGTAGAAGGTATTTCACCCCTCCACTTT
many,TRBJ1-5,TRBV19,TRBD1,CASSIKADRVDQPQHF,TGTGCCAGTAGTATAAAGGCCGACAGGGTAGATCAGCCCCAGCATTTT
many,TRBJ1-1,TRBV13,.,CASSLGRGVNTEAFF,TGTGCCAGCAGCTTAGGTAGAGGAGTGAACACTGAAGCTTTCTTT
medium-sized,TRBJ2-5,TRBV6-5,.,CASSYLGRRETQYF,TGTGCCAGCAGTTATTTAGGGAGGAGAGAGACCCAGTACTTC
many,TRBJ1-5,TRBV5-1,.,CASSLGGLSNQPQHF,TGCGCCAGCAGCTTGGGGGGGCTTAGCAATCAGCCCCAGCATTTT
many,TRBJ1-6,TRBV5-4,.,CASSPMRGSSPLHF,TGTGCCAGCAGCCCTATGCGGGGGAGCTCACCCCTCCACTTT
medium-sized,TRBJ2-1,TRBV20-1,TRBD2,CSARGGQAGARDEQFF,TGCAGTGCTAGAGGGGGCCAAGCGGGGGCCAGGGATGAGCAGTTCTTC
many,TRBJ1-2,TRBV5-1,.,CASSFTEDYGYTF,TGCGCCAGCAGCTTCACAGAGGACTATGGCTACACCTTC
many,TRBJ1-4,TRBV4-2,TRBD1,CASTDREGEKLFF,TGTGCCAGCACTGACAGGGAGGGCGAAAAACTGTTTTTT
many,TRBJ2-2,TRBV25-1,TRBD2,CASSFSGGAPGELFF,TGTGCCAGCAGTTTTAGCGGGGGGGCGCCCGGGGAGCTGTTTTTT
many,TRBJ1-2,TRBV7-2,TRBD1,CASSAGQDLGYTF,TGTGCCAGCAGCGCGGGACAGGATTTAGGCTACACCTTC
many,TRBJ1-2,TRBV7-4,.,CASILGGYSPDYTF,TGTGCCAGCATCTTAGGCGGCTACTCCCCCGACTACACCTTC
many,TRBJ2-1,TRBV12-3/TRBV12-4,.,CASSLLIRVEQFF,TGTGCCAGCAGTTTACTGATCCGGGTTGAGCAGTTCTTC
medium-sized,TRBJ1-3,TRBV12-3/TRBV12-4,.,CASSLLSNTIYF,TGTGCCAGCAGTCTCCTATCCAACACCATATATTTT
many,TRBJ2-3,TRBV2,TRBD2,CASGLAGAENTQYF,TGTGCCAGCGGGTTAGCGGGGGCGGAAAATACGCAGTATTTT
many,TRBJ2-5,TRBV7-2,TRBD1,CASSRGQVGETQYF,TGTGCCAGCAGCCGCGGACAGGTTGGAGAGACCCAGTACTTC
many,TRBJ1-2,TRBV5-6,.,CASSTGGYGYTF,TGTGCCAGCAGTACCGGGGGGTATGGCTACACCTTC
medium-sized,TRBJ1-5,TRBV12-3/TRBV12-4,.,CASSLGWVSQPQHF,TGTGCCAGCAGTTTAGGGTGGGTCAGCCAGCCCCAGCATTTT
many,TRBJ2-2,TRBV4-3,TRBD1,CASSQGTGANTGELFF,TGCGCCAGCAGCCAAGGGACAGGGGCGAACACCGGGGAGCTGTTTTTT
many,TRBJ1-1,TRBV5-4,.,CASSLMLGPTNTEAFF,TGTGCCAGCAGCTTGATGTTGGGACCGACGAACACTGAAGCTTTCTTT
many,TRBJ2-3,TRBV7-2,TRBD2,CASSFSGGADTQYF,TGTGCCAGCAGCTTTAGCGGGGGGGCAGATACGCAGTATTTT
many,TRBJ2-1,TRBV4-2,TRBD2,CASSQDRTSGNEQFF,TGTGCCAGCAGCCAAGATCGGACTAGCGGGAATGAGCAGTTCTTC
many,TRBJ2-3,TRBV5-1,.,CASSLEIGTDTQYF,TGCGCCAGCAGCTTGGAAATCGGTACAGATACGCAGTATTTT
many,TRBJ1-1,TRBV5-1,.,CASSLLISTEAFF,TGCGCCAGCAGCTTGCTAATTTCAACTGAAGCTTTCTTT
many,TRBJ2-5,TRBV9,.,CASSVAQGETQYF,TGTGCCAGCAGCGTAGCTCAGGGGGAGACCCAGTACTTC
many,TRBJ2-2,TRBV6-2/TRBV6-3,TRBD2,CASGRVELFF,TGTGCCAGCGGGAGGGTGGAGCTGTTTTTT
many,TRBJ1-5,TRBV18,.,CASSPGGGQPQHF,TGTGCCAGCTCACCGGGGGGGGGTCAGCCCCAGCATTTT
many,TRBJ2-1,TRBV5-1,TRBD2,CASSRTSGGLNEQFF,TGCGCCAGCAGCCGGACTAGCGGGGGGTTGAATGAGCAGTTCTTC